This entry lists 23 T cell receptor beta chains sequenced from one sample in a study of radiotherapy plus CTLA-4 blockade in lung cancer. Only in-frame clones appear in the TCRdb table, and some are missing; sequencing was by immunoSEQ multiplex PCR. The sample shows 80,000 to 100,000 clones, 60% to 75% of them seen only once. Material: peripheral blood, obtained from a patient treated with radiotherapy plus ipilimumab. These receptors were collected from a human donor with non-small cell lung cancer who had a partial response to radiotherapy plus ipilimumab. Some clones in this sample may be carry-over from other donors' samples.

This clone was counted between two and nine times. The chain joins TRBV6-7 to TRBJ2-6; D might be TRBD1 (6 bases). TRBV6-7 is annotated as an ORF whose role is uncertain. Trimming left V 6 bases short and J 0 bases short, with 9 bases between. The CDR3 is 15 amino acids. The CDR3 nucleotides are TGTGCCAGCAGCGGACAGCCCTCTGGGGCCAACGTCCTGACTTTC. Translation gives CASSGQPSGANVLTF.

This chain uses TRBV7-3 with TRBJ2-7; TRBD2 matches 10 bases. The J segment lost 5 bases and the V segment lost 4 bases, leaving 5 bases of the junction unmatched. Germline V gene sequence: CDR1 SGHTA, CDR2 FQGTGA. CDR3 length: 14 residues. In DNA form, the CDR3 reads TGTGCCAGCAGCTCAGGGACTAGCGACCACGAGCAGTACTTC. It translates to CASSSGTSDHEQYF.

This chain uses TRBV7-7 with TRBJ2-3, with D unresolved. CDR3 size: 13 residues. Trimming took 5 bases from V and 2 from J, leaving 8 bases between them. CDR1 is SSHAT and CDR2 is FNYEAQ in the germline V gene (reference sequence). This chain's CDR3 is CASSLSYTDTQYF. The CDR3 bases are TGTGCCAGCAGCCTATCCTACACAGATACGCAGTATTTT. The full variable domain, rest sourced from reference TRBV7-7 and TRBJ2-3, is GAGVSQSPRYKVTKRGQDVTLRCDPISSHATLYWYQQALGQGPEFLTYFNYEAQPDKSGLPSDRFSAERPEGSISTLTIQRTEQRDSAMYRCASSLSYTDTQYFGPGTRLTVL.

V is TRBV18 and J is TRBJ1-1, with 7 nucleotides matching TRBD1. With V trimmed by 10 bases and J by 4 bases, 12 bases remained unmatched. Germline CDR1 and CDR2: KGHSH and LQKENI. This CDR3 is built from 14 residues. The CDR3 DNA follows: TGTGCCACTCAGAAGGGTTACAGGGGCACTGAAGCTTTCTTT. This sequence encodes CATQKGYRGTEAFF.

This clone was seen more than once but under ten times. The CDR3 reads CASGPDYEQYF. CDR3 nucleotides: TGTGCTAGTGGTCCAGATTACGAGCAGTACTTC. V and J are TRBV12-5 and TRBJ2-7, with D unclear. Trimming left V 5 bases short and J 4 bases short, with 6 bases between. CDR1 LGHNT and CDR2 FRNRAP come from the germline V gene. The CDR3 is 11 residues long.

The V call is TRBV30, the J call TRBJ2-3; D gene ambiguous. Trimming left V 0 bases short and J 6 bases short, with 7 bases between. The CDR3 is made up of 12 amino acids. Germline CDR1 and CDR2: GTSNPN and SVGIG (reference sequence). The CDR3 reads CAWSVSMDTQYF. The CDR3 region has the DNA TGTGCCTGGAGTGTATCTATGGATACGCAGTATTTT.

The chain uses TRBV9 and TRBJ1-3, with TRBD1 as a possible D gene (5 bases). The germline V gene has CDR1 SGDLS and CDR2 YYNGEE. The CDR3 extends over 18 amino acids. V was trimmed by 0 bases and J by 4 bases, leaving 20 bases between them. The CDR3 region has the DNA TGTGCCAGCAGCGTAGGGGCGTGGGGAAGGGGAACCGGAAACACCATATATTTT. Translating it yields CASSVGAWGRGTGNTIYF.

This clone has just a few counts. The chain's CDR3 is CASSDAGGDTQYF. CDR3 DNA sequence: TGTGCCAGCAGTGACGCGGGTGGGGATACGCAGTATTTT. The chain is built from TRBV6-4 and TRBJ2-3; D might be TRBD2 (5 bases). This CDR3 comprises 13 residues. Per the germline V gene, CDR1 is MRHNA and CDR2 is SNTAGT. Deletions cut 2 bases from V and 6 bases from J, with 9 bases between.

This sequence joins TRBV5-6 and TRBJ1-1; D unclear. Germline lookup yields CDR1 SGHDT and CDR2 YYEEEE. The V and J ends lost 5 bases and 5 bases respectively, with 13 bases between them. This CDR3 contains 13 residues. CDR3 loop: CASRTPSGTEAFF. CDR3 in DNA: TGTGCCAGCAGGACTCCCTCGGGGACTGAAGCTTTCTTT.

This clone was counted once. This rearrangement joins TRBV7-8 to TRBJ2-1, with D tentatively TRBD2 (5 bases). Trimming took 2 bases from V and 0 from J, leaving 14 bases between them. This CDR3 contains 17 residues. Germline V gene data show CDR1 as SGHVS and CDR2 as FQNEAQ. CDR3 protein: CASSLLVAWSSYNEQFF. CDR3 bases: TGTGCCAGCAGCTTACTGGTAGCGTGGAGCTCCTACAATGAGCAGTTCTTC.

The genes are TRBV19 and TRBJ2-5, with D tentatively TRBD1 (5 bases). The CDR3 spans 15 residues. Looked up from germline, CDR1 is LNHDA and CDR2 is SQIVND (reference sequence). V was pared by 3 bases and J by 3 bases, with 14 bases between. The CDR3 spells CASSIGQTDEETQYF. In DNA form, the CDR3 reads TGTGCCAGTAGTATCGGCCAGACAGACGAAGAGACCCAGTACTTC. The full variable domain, completed using reference TRBV19 and TRBJ2-5, is DGGITQSPKYLFRKEGQNVTLSCEQNLNHDAMYWYRQDPGQGLRLIYYSQIVNDFQKGDIAEGYSVSREKKESFPLTVTSAQKNPTAFYLCASSIGQTDEETQYFGPGTRLLVL.

This sequence joins TRBV9 and TRBJ2-7; 9 bases fit TRBD2. The CDR3 runs 15 residues. Unmatched junction bases numbered 6, after V lost 3 bases and J lost 2 bases. From germline, CDR1 is SGDLS and CDR2 YYNGEE. CDR3 nucleotides: TGTGCCAGCAGCGCCGCCCCTAGCGGGGCCTACGAGCAGTACTTC. This encodes CASSAAPSGAYEQYF.

The V gene is TRBV5-5, the J gene TRBJ1-3; 7 nucleotides match TRBD1. J was trimmed by 0 bases and V by 2 bases; bases with no gene match: 8. Germline V gives CDR1 SGHKS, CDR2 YYEKEE (reference sequence). The CDR3 runs 17 residues. As DNA, the CDR3 is TGTGCCAGCAGCTTCTGGGACAGCGCCTACTCTGGAAACACCATATATTTT. Its protein product is CASSFWDSAYSGNTIYF.

This clone was seen a single time. J is TRBJ1-2 and V is TRBV6-1; the D gene is possibly TRBD1 (5 bases). Trimming pared 1 base from V and 4 bases from J, leaving 13 bases between. Per the germline V gene, CDR1 is MNHNS and CDR2 is SASEGT. The CDR3 length is 15 residues. The CDR3 bases are TGTGCCAGCAGTGAAGGGGGGGTTAGCCTCTATGGCTACACCTTC. It translates to CASSEGGVSLYGYTF.

The rearrangement uses TRBV5-4 and TRBJ2-1; 10 bases map to TRBD1. Germline values: CDR1 SGHNT, CDR2 YYREEE (reference sequence). The CDR3 extends over 14 amino acids. With 4 bases clipped from V and 8 bases from J, the junction kept 6 bases outside the gene matches. CDR3 DNA: TGTGCCAGCAGCCAGGGACAGGGGCGGGATGAGCAGTTCTTC. Residues: CASSQGQGRDEQFF.

The gene calls are TRBV11-2 and TRBJ1-2; 10 bases are shared with TRBD1. Germline V gives CDR1 SGHAT, CDR2 FQNNGV. V dropped 10 bases and J dropped 5; count of bases not matched to a gene: 7. This CDR3 spans 13 amino acids. The CDR3: CATRDRGRYGYTF. CDR3 DNA sequence: TGTGCCACTAGGGACAGGGGACGTTATGGCTACACCTTC.

The CDR3 DNA reads as TGTGCCAGCACGGCGAGGAGGGGAGCAGAGACCCAGTACTTC. Translating it yields CASTARRGAETQYF. This chain links TRBV2 with TRBJ2-5; weak D call: TRBD2 (6 bases). Trimming took 7 bases from V and 4 from J, leaving 16 bases between them. Germline lookup yields CDR1 SNHLY and CDR2 FYNNEI. CDR3 size: 14 residues.

The rearrangement joins TRBV28 to TRBJ2-1, with TRBD2 matching over 16 bases. The CDR3 sequence is 18 residues long. With V trimmed by 3 bases and J by 2 bases, 4 bases remained unmatched. CDR1 and CDR2 (germline): MDHEN, SYDVKM. Here the CDR3 reads CASSLGLAGGQPYNEQFF. The DNA for the CDR3 is TGTGCCAGCAGTTTGGGACTAGCGGGAGGGCAGCCCTACAATGAGCAGTTCTTC.

The gene calls are TRBV7-8 and TRBJ2-3, with 7 bases aligning to TRBD1. The length of the CDR3 is 16 residues. Unmatched junction bases numbered 9, after V lost 4 bases and J lost 2 bases. Germline V gives CDR1 SGHVS, CDR2 FQNEAQ. CDR3 coding DNA: TGTGCCAGCAGCTCAAATCCCGGGACAGACACAGATACGCAGTATTTT. Encoded protein: CASSSNPGTDTDTQYF. The full variable domain, in which reference TRBV7-8 and TRBJ2-3 provide the parts outside the CDR3, is GAGVSQSPRYKVAKRGQDVALRCDPISGHVSLFWYQQALGQGPEFLTYFQNEAQLDKSGLPSDRFFAERPEGSVSTLKIQRTQQEDSAVYLCASSSNPGTDTDTQYFGPGTRLTVL.

This chain connects TRBV30 to TRBJ1-2; D is possibly TRBD1 (5 bases). Germline CDR1 is GTSNPN and CDR2 is SVGIG (reference sequence). The CDR3 is 14 amino acids. V shed 5 bases and J shed 4 bases, with 17 bases lying between them. The CDR3 DNA follows: TGTGCCTGGTACCCCCCCGGCAGGGCCTATGGCTACACCTTC. Protein sequence: CAWYPPGRAYGYTF. Supplemented by reference TRBV30 and TRBJ1-2, the full variable domain reads SQTIHQWPATLVQPVGSPLSLECTVEGTSNPNLYWYRQAAGRGLQLLFYSVGIGQISSEVPQNLSASRPQDRQFILSSKKLLLSDSGFYLCAWYPPGRAYGYTFGSGTRLTVV.

The chain combines TRBV15 with TRBJ2-5; D possibly corresponds to TRBD1 (6 bases). The J call is doubtful: the DNA matches TRBJ2-7 better. The CDR3 covers 16 residues. Germline CDR1 LNHNV, CDR2 YYDKDF (reference sequence). CDR3 DNA: TGTGCCACCAGCAGAGATAAGACAGGCGGACTTTACGAGCAGTACTTC. It translates to CATSRDKTGGLYEQYF.

This chain joins TRBV6-5 and TRBJ2-7, with TRBD1 matching over 7 bases. The CDR3 has 13 amino acids. Germline assignment: CDR1 MNHEY and CDR2 SVGAGI. The ends lost 5 bases at V and 6 bases at J; junction bases unmatched: 7. The CDR3 reads CASSALQGSEQYF. The CDR3 DNA reads as TGTGCCAGCAGTGCCTTACAGGGGAGCGAGCAGTACTTC.

This chain links TRBV18 with TRBJ2-4; D remains unclear. The V gene lost 3 bases and the J gene lost 5 bases, with 11 bases spanning the gap. The CDR3 contains 14 residues. Germline assignment: CDR1 KGHSH and CDR2 LQKENI. Here the CDR3 reads CASSPGPSENIQYF. The CDR3 DNA reads as TGTGCCAGCTCACCGGGCCCCTCCGAAAACATTCAGTACTTC.